Listed here are 20 T cell receptor beta chains from one sample, sequenced in a study of metastatic and nonmetastatic thyroid tumors. Each patient went into thyroid surgery without having received any treatment. Through MiXCR, TCRdb re-clonotyped the PCR reads. Of 25,000 to 35,000 clones in the sample, around 16% were seen once. Material for sequencing was blood. The origin of the receptors is a female donor with papillary thyroid cancer or a benign thyroid nodule (not recorded which). Some clones in this sample may be carry-over from other donors' samples.

This clone was seen at least ten times. The V call is TRBV7-9, the J call TRBJ1-2, with 7 positions matching TRBD1. CDR1 is SEHNR, CDR2 FQNEAQ, per germline (reference sequence). With V trimmed by 6 bases and J by 7 bases, 8 bases remained unmatched. The CDR3 has 13 amino acids. The CDR3 loop is CASSTGQAGGYTF. Here the CDR3 DNA reads TGTGCCAGCAGTACCGGACAGGCGGGTGGCTACACCTTC. Filled out from reference TRBV7-9 and TRBJ1-2, the complete variable domain reads DTGVSQNPRHKITKRGQNVTFRCDPISEHNRLYWYRQTLGQGPEFLTYFQNEAQLEKSRLLSDRFSAERPKGSFSTLEIQRTEQGDSAMYLCASSTGQAGGYTFGSGTRLTVV.

The genes are TRBV11-2 and TRBJ2-3; D is unclear. V was shortened by 1 base and J by 4 bases, with 12 bases between the two germline ends. CDR1 and CDR2 from the germline V gene are SGHAT and FQNNGV. The CDR3 covers 15 residues. The CDR3 protein is CASSLALGFPDTQYF. Written as DNA, the CDR3 is TGTGCCAGCAGCTTAGCTCTAGGGTTCCCAGATACGCAGTATTTT. Supplemented by reference TRBV11-2 and TRBJ2-3, the full variable domain reads EAGVAQSPRYKIIEKRQSVAFWCNPISGHATLYWYQQILGQGPKLLIQFQNNGVVDDSQLPKDRFSAERLKGVDSTLKIQPAKLEDSAVYLCASSLALGFPDTQYFGPGTRLTVL.

This clone was observed many times. In the same sample, other DNA sequences code for this CDR3. The J gene is TRBJ1-2, the V gene TRBV5-1; D perhaps matches TRBD1 (5 bases). This CDR3 has 14 residues. Germline V gene sequence: CDR1 SGHRS, CDR2 YFSETQ. V was cut by 4 bases and J by 6 bases, with 16 bases left in between. The CDR3 DNA sequence: TGCGCCAGCAGCCCGACGAGACAGACACATGGCTACACCTTC. It translates to CASSPTRQTHGYTF.

This clone was seen ten or more times. V usage is TRBV4-2 and J usage is TRBJ2-1, with 7 bases that match TRBD2. CDR1 LGHNA and CDR2 YNFKEQ come from the germline V gene. Losses at the gene ends were 2 bases for V and 0 bases for J; bases not matched to a gene: 4. CDR3 length: 16 amino acids. CDR3: CASSQTGDYSYNEQFF. CDR3 nucleotide sequence: TGTGCCAGCAGCCAAACGGGGGACTACTCCTACAATGAGCAGTTCTTC.

This clone came up many times. The CDR3 region is CASSLSPGSMNTEAFF. The CDR3 coding sequence is TGTGCCAGCAGTTTATCACCAGGGTCGATGAACACTGAAGCTTTCTTT. V usage is TRBV28 and J usage is TRBJ1-1; tentatively, D is TRBD1 (5 bases). The CDR3 has 16 amino acids. Germline CDR1 reads MDHEN; CDR2 reads SYDVKM. V was cut by 1 base and J by 0 bases, with 12 bases left in between.

This clone is labeled as medium-sized. Here the CDR3 DNA reads TGTGCCATCCAGTCGACGGGACAGCTTAATTCACCCCTCCACTTT. Protein sequence: CAIQSTGQLNSPLHF. The rearrangement links TRBV6-1 to TRBJ1-6; 7 positions agree with TRBD1. CDR1 MNHNS and CDR2 SASEGT come from the germline V gene. With V trimmed by 10 bases and J by 6 bases, 12 bases remained unmatched. CDR3 length: 15 residues.

This clone is medium-sized in the sample. Distinct nucleotide sequences in the sample also encode this CDR3. The CDR3: CASSYSGTGELFF. CDR3 bases: TGTGCCAGCAGTTACTCAGGGACCGGGGAGCTGTTTTTT. This rearrangement joins TRBV6-5 to TRBJ2-2, with unresolved D. Germline V gene sequence: CDR1 MNHEY, CDR2 SVGAGI. The CDR3 runs 13 residues. Trimming left V 0 bases short and J 5 bases short, with 4 bases between.

This clone was recorded many times. CDR3 residues: CAIRFKPTDTQYF. CDR3 nucleotides: TGTGCCATCAGGTTCAAGCCCACAGATACGCAGTATTTT. The V call is TRBV10-3, the J call TRBJ2-3; D gene uncertain. Deletions cut 6 bases from V and 2 bases from J, with 9 bases between. Germline-derived CDR1 and CDR2 are ENHRY and SYGVKD. CDR3 length equals 13 residues.

This clone turned up a few times. V gene TRBV7-6 combines with J gene TRBJ2-1; weak D call: TRBD2 (5 bases). The V end was cut by 5 bases, the J end by 13 bases, with 12 bases between. Germline V CDR1 and CDR2: SGHVS, FNYEAQ. The CDR3 is made up of 11 amino acids. Here the CDR3 DNA reads TGTGCCAGCAGCCATTGGACTTTACAGTTCTTC. Amino acids: CASSHWTLQFF.

Here the CDR3 DNA reads TGTGCCAGCACCCCCGGTTGCGGGGTCGGGTACGAGCAGTACTTC. Its translation: CASTPGCGVGYEQYF. The chain combines TRBV7-6 with TRBJ2-7; tentative D call: TRBD2 (6 bases). The V gene lost 7 bases and the J gene lost 4 bases, with 20 bases spanning the gap. The CDR3 runs to 15 residues. The germline V gene encodes CDR1 SGHVS and CDR2 FNYEAQ.

This clone is medium-sized (0.01 to 0.1%) within its sample. This chain links TRBV5-1 with TRBJ2-7; the D gene is possibly TRBD2 (6 bases). Germline V CDR1 and CDR2: SGHRS, YFSETQ. Trimming stripped 4 bases from V and 3 bases from J, with 17 bases between. The length of the CDR3 is 15 residues. The CDR3 DNA reads TGCGCCAGCAGCCCTGAGGCGGGGAGGAACTACGAGCAGTACTTC. Its protein is CASSPEAGRNYEQYF.

This clone has only a few counts. A much larger clone lies one base from this, so it may be a read error. CDR3 DNA sequence: TGCAGTGCTAGTAATACTCGGGTCACCCGCGGGGTTAAGCAGTTCTTC. The encoded protein is CSASNTRVTRGVKQFF. The rearrangement joins TRBV20-1 to TRBJ2-1, with D perhaps TRBD2 (6 bases). Germline-derived CDR1 and CDR2 are DFQATT and SNEGSKA (reference sequence). The V end lost 3 bases, the J end lost 11 bases, and 26 bases lay between the germline ends. This CDR3 has 16 residues.

At least ten counts were recorded for this clone. The same CDR3 also results from other DNA sequences found in this sample. V usage is TRBV4-2 and J usage is TRBJ1-2, with unresolved D. CDR3 length: 16 residues. With 0 bases removed from V and 7 bases from J, the gap between germline ends came to 18 bases. From germline, CDR1 is LGHNA and CDR2 YNFKEQ. The DNA for the CDR3 is TGTGCCAGCAGCCAAGAGGCGGGCAGTGGAGCGGGTGGCTACACCTTC. Its translation: CASSQEAGSGAGGYTF.

This clone was recorded only once. This may be a read error: a much more frequent sequence differs by one nucleotide. The chain joins TRBV18 to TRBJ2-7, with a weak D call TRBD2 (6 bases). Germline CDR1 is KGHSH and CDR2 is LQKENI. V lost 1 base and J 7 bases, leaving 14 bases between the germline ends. This CDR3 has 14 amino acids. The DNA of the CDR3 is TGTGCCAGCTCACCACGGGGACTGCCGCCGGAGCAGTACTTC. Translation: CASSPRGLPPEQYF.

In its sample, this clone was seen many times. This sequence joins TRBV18 and TRBJ1-4; D call uncertain. Germline loops: CDR1 KGHSH, CDR2 LQKENI. Between the trimmed V and J ends, which lost 2 bases and 0 bases, there was a span of 7 bases. This CDR3 region has 15 residues. The CDR3 region is CASSPVVATNEKLFF. The DNA for the CDR3 is TGTGCCAGCTCACCAGTCGTTGCAACTAATGAAAAACTGTTTTTT.

The genes are TRBV2 and TRBJ2-1, with unresolved D. Between the trimmed V and J ends, which lost 1 base and 2 bases, there was a span of 9 bases. The CDR3 runs 15 residues. CDR1 SNHLY and CDR2 FYNNEI come from the germline V gene. In DNA, the CDR3 is TGTGCCAGCAGTGAAGGGTCAGGTGCCTACAATGAGCAGTTCTTC. It codes for CASSEGSGAYNEQFF.

V and J are TRBV24-1 and TRBJ2-1, with D perhaps matching TRBD2 (6 bases). V gave up 10 bases and J gave up 9 bases, with 15 bases separating them. This CDR3 is built from 12 residues. The germline V gene encodes CDR1 KGHDR and CDR2 SFDVKD. The chain's CDR3 is CATRSRGSEQFF. CDR3 bases: TGTGCCACTAGATCTCGGGGGAGTGAGCAGTTCTTC.

This clone counts as medium-sized. Written as DNA, the CDR3 is TGTGCCAGTAGTTTTCAGGAACAAACCGGGGAGCTGTTTTTT. Its translation is CASSFQEQTGELFF. The V and J genes are TRBV19 and TRBJ2-2, with no clear D. Germline assignment: CDR1 LNHDA and CDR2 SQIVND (reference sequence). CDR3 length: 14 amino acids. With 5 bases removed from V and 5 bases from J, the gap between germline ends came to 12 bases.

The chain uses TRBV7-2 and TRBJ1-5; 7 nucleotides line up with TRBD1. V shed 4 bases, J shed 5 bases, and the junction held 5 bases outside the gene matches. This CDR3 has 14 amino acids. The germline gives CDR1 SGHTA, CDR2 FQGNSA. CDR3 coding DNA: TGTGCCAGCAGCTACTGGACAGGCGATCAGCCCCAGCATTTT. Its protein product is CASSYWTGDQPQHF.

The CDR3 reads CASRSNTGNEAFF. In nucleotides, the CDR3 is TGTGCCAGCCGTAGTAATACAGGGAACGAAGCTTTCTTT. The chain uses TRBV6-4 and TRBJ1-1; perhaps TRBD1 as D (6 bases). Germline V gene sequence: CDR1 MRHNA, CDR2 SNTAGT. The CDR3 extends over 13 amino acids. Trimming shortened V by 8 bases and J by 8 bases, and 18 bases separated the two germline ends.